What follows are 18 T cell receptor beta chains derived from one specimen sequenced in a study of spatial heterogeneity in lung cancer. No cognate antigen is known for these TCRs. TCRdb analysed the 5' RACE reads with MiXCR anew, one entry per CDR3 protein. This table has some 3,500 distinct CDR3 sequences, about 5.3% appearing once. Study-wide findings and caveats: Expanded intratumoral alpha and beta TCR counts tracked tumor mutation counts.

Time point defined: sample taken at primary tumor resection. Sample: lung tumor tissue, taken at surgery. The origin of the receptors is a female donor with early-stage non-small cell lung cancer.

Sample share makes this clonotype medium-sized. In nucleotides, the CDR3 is TGCGCCAGCAGCCCAGGGGGCTTGGAAAAACTGTTTTTT. It encodes CASSPGGLEKLFF. The chain has TRBV4-3 and TRBJ1-4; 8 bases match TRBD1. Germline V lookup: CDR1 LGHNA, CDR2 YSLEER. This CDR3 spans 13 amino acids. Trimming cost V 4 bases and J 8 bases; bases outside gene matches: 3.

This clonotype was seen ten or more times. A much larger clone lies one base from this, so it may be a read error. CDR3 protein: CASSQSGRGNTIYF. As DNA, the CDR3 is TGTGCCAGCAGCCAGTCAGGTCGTGGAAACACCATATATTTT. The gene calls are TRBV4-2 and TRBJ1-3; D gene uncertain. In germline, CDR1 is LGHNA, CDR2 YNFKEQ. This CDR3 spans 14 amino acids. Trimming removed 3 bases from V and 3 bases from J, with 9 bases in between.

This clonotype is termed medium-sized. CDR3 protein: CASSQEVGTGDEQYF. The CDR3 bases are TGTGCCAGCAGCCAGGAAGTTGGGACAGGGGACGAGCAGTACTTC. This chain joins TRBV4-2 and TRBJ2-7; 10 bases line up with TRBD1. This CDR3 has 15 residues. V lost 3 bases to trimming and J lost 5 bases; unmatched junction nucleotides: 7. Germline CDR1 reads LGHNA; CDR2 reads YNFKEQ.

This clonotype is medium-sized. The rearrangement uses TRBV20-1 and TRBJ2-3; TRBD1 matches 8 bases. The V and J ends lost 8 bases and 1 base, in that order; junction bases with no gene match: 8. In germline, CDR1 is DFQATT, CDR2 SNEGSKA (reference sequence). The CDR3 runs to 14 residues. The CDR3 sequence: CSLEAGGGTDTQYF. The CDR3 region has the DNA TGCAGTCTCGAGGCAGGGGGCGGCACAGATACGCAGTATTTT.

The chain is built from TRBV12-3 or TRBV12-4 and TRBJ2-1; TRBD1 is a possible D gene (6 bases). This CDR3 comprises 18 residues. The V and J ends lost 2 bases and 0 bases respectively, with 17 bases between them. The CDR3 coding sequence is TGTGCCAGCAGTTTAAGTCTACAGGGCTCAAGCTCCTACAATGAGCAGTTCTTC. Its protein product is CASSLSLQGSSSYNEQFF.

In this sample, this clonotype turned up many times. The V gene is TRBV20-1, the J gene TRBJ2-3, with a weak D call TRBD1 (5 bases). The CDR3 consists of 14 residues. From germline, CDR1 is DFQATT and CDR2 SNEGSKA (reference sequence). Deletions cut 5 bases from V and 4 bases from J, with 16 bases between. CDR3 in amino acids: CSAPPPTGSDTQYF. In DNA, the CDR3 is TGCAGTGCTCCACCTCCAACAGGATCAGATACGCAGTATTTT.

Judged by abundance, this clonotype is medium-sized (0.01 to 0.1%). The rearrangement joins TRBV20-1 to TRBJ2-4; tentatively, D is TRBD2 (6 bases). This CDR3 spans 16 amino acids. Looked up from germline, CDR1 is DFQATT and CDR2 is SNEGSKA (reference sequence). Trimming took 1 base from V and 0 from J, leaving 13 bases between them. CDR3 loop: CSARVFRGLAKNIQYF. The CDR3 bases are TGCAGTGCTAGAGTTTTTAGGGGACTAGCCAAAAACATTCAGTACTTC.

The table lists this clonotype with many counts. The chain couples TRBV19 to TRBJ1-1; D remains ambiguous. In germline, CDR1 is LNHDA, CDR2 SQIVND (reference sequence). V was cut by 6 bases and J by 1 base, with 9 bases left in between. The CDR3 is 13 residues long. This CDR3 is CASRARSNTEAFF. The CDR3 DNA reads as TGTGCCAGTAGGGCCCGCTCGAACACTGAAGCTTTCTTT.

This clonotype is medium-sized. The chain links TRBV20-1 to TRBJ2-7; 7 nucleotides align to TRBD1. J was trimmed by 4 bases and V by 6 bases; bases with no gene match: 3. The CDR3 has 11 amino acids. Per the germline V gene, CDR1 is DFQATT and CDR2 is SNEGSKA (reference sequence). The CDR3 loop is CSARTGYEQYF. CDR3 in DNA: TGCAGTGCGAGGACAGGTTACGAGCAGTACTTC.

This clonotype ranks as medium-sized. The chain uses TRBV19 and TRBJ1-5; D remains unclear. The CDR3 sequence is 12 residues long. V was pared by 5 bases and J by 10 bases, with 12 bases between. Germline V CDR1 and CDR2: LNHDA, SQIVND (reference sequence). The DNA of the CDR3 is TGTGCCAGTAGTCAGTTTAATCGACCCCAGCATTTT. It specifies CASSQFNRPQHF.

This clonotype appeared many times. One junction end disagrees with the germline gene, perhaps due to a read error. The chain couples TRBV12-3 or TRBV12-4 to TRBJ2-1, with 7 nucleotides matching TRBD2. CDR3 size: 15 residues. The CDR3 reads CASRLAGTLLSEQFF. The CDR3 bases are TGTGCCAGCAGGTTAGCGGGCACCCTCCTCAGTGAGCAGTTCTTC.

This clonotype is labeled medium-sized. The chain couples TRBV12-3 or TRBV12-4 to TRBJ1-4, with 7 bases aligning to TRBD1. The J segment lost 5 bases and the V segment lost 1 base, leaving 4 bases of the junction unmatched. The CDR3 is made up of 15 amino acids. Here the CDR3 reads CASSLGDSSNEKLFF. CDR3 nucleotide sequence: TGTGCCAGCAGTTTAGGGGACAGTTCGAATGAAAAACTGTTTTTT.

This clonotype is judged medium-sized. The rearrangement joins TRBV20-1 to TRBJ2-7; 8 nucleotides line up with TRBD1. V was pared by 6 bases and J by 0 bases, with 13 bases of the junction left unmatched. This CDR3 is built from 16 residues. Germline V gene sequence: CDR1 DFQATT, CDR2 SNEGSKA (reference sequence). CDR3: CSAPRGQVGSSYEQYF. In nucleotides, the CDR3 is TGCAGTGCCCCCCGGGGACAGGTCGGCAGCTCCTACGAGCAGTACTTC.

By its share, this clonotype is medium-sized (0.01 to 0.1%). The V call is TRBV27, the J call TRBJ1-1, with 7 bases identical to TRBD1. CDR3 length: 16 residues. CDR1 MNHEY and CDR2 SMNVEV come from the germline V gene (reference sequence). V trimming: 2 bases; J trimming: 0 bases; junction bases outside the gene matches: 6. CDR3: CASSLVQGGMNTEAFF. For the CDR3, the DNA is TGTGCCAGCAGTTTAGTTCAGGGGGGAATGAACACTGAAGCTTTCTTT.

By sample fraction, this clonotype is medium-sized (0.01 to 0.1%). V gene TRBV6-5 combines with J gene TRBJ2-7; TRBD2 aligns across 7 bases. This CDR3 spans 13 amino acids. V dropped 8 bases and J dropped 4; count of bases not matched to a gene: 8. Germline CDR1 and CDR2: MNHEY and SVGAGI. CDR3 DNA: TGTGCCAGCCGCAAAGGGAGGGCTTACGAGCAGTACTTC. It codes for CASRKGRAYEQYF.

This clonotype was seen many times. The chain links TRBV2 to TRBJ1-1, with D maybe TRBD1 (5 bases). CDR1 is SNHLY and CDR2 is FYNNEI in the germline V gene. The length of the CDR3 is 15 residues. Trimming pared 6 bases from V and 1 base from J, leaving 15 bases between. CDR3 bases: TGTGCCAGCAGGAGGGACGGAGGATGGAACACTGAAGCTTTCTTT. Translation gives CASRRDGGWNTEAFF.

The sample holds many counts of this clonotype. The chain combines TRBV4-3 with TRBJ2-5; no clear D. Trimming left V 1 base short and J 2 bases short, with 14 bases between. Germline V gives CDR1 LGHNA, CDR2 YSLEER. The CDR3 totals 16 residues. The DNA of the CDR3 is TGCGCCAGCAGCCAAGGATTACGCAGCGAACAAGAGACCCAGTACTTC. It translates to CASSQGLRSEQETQYF.

The DNA of the CDR3 is TGTGCCAGTAGGACAGGGCTCGGCAATCAGCCCCAGCATTTT. Amino acids: CASRTGLGNQPQHF. V gene TRBV19 combines with J gene TRBJ1-5, with 7 bases aligning to TRBD1. V was pared by 6 bases and J by 2 bases, with 4 bases of the junction left unmatched. The CDR3 is 14 residues long. The germline gives CDR1 LNHDA, CDR2 SQIVND (reference sequence).